This is a list of T cell receptor beta chains from one sample in a study of neoadjuvant anti-PD-1 for oral cavity cancer. The method was immunoSEQ multiplex PCR; TCRdb's version includes in-frame clones alone and lacks a portion of them. In the table there are more than 13,000 clones, 70% to 80% of which are singletons. The sequencing here drew on PBMCs, taken after nivolumab (anti-PD-1) treatment. The source is a person aged 35-80 years with oral cavity squamous cell carcinoma. CDR3s include the opening cysteine and the closing phenylalanine or tryptophan. A D gene is named only where the DNA matches it firmly. The listing skips clone size in some rows; elsewhere it reads once, few, many or a size class.

abundance	j_gene	v_gene	d_gene	CDR3nt	CDR3aa
once	TRBJ2-7	TRBV11-2	-	TGTGCCAGCAGCTTAGTACCCGCCGGGCGCGAGCAGTACTTC	CASSLVPAGREQYF
-	TRBJ2-7	TRBV5-1	TRBD1	TGCGCCAGCAGCTCAAGTGAGGCCAGGGGGCCTCACGAGCAGTACTTC	CASSSSEARGPHEQYF
-	TRBJ2-3	TRBV30	-	TGTGCCTGGAGTGTAAAGCAGCTGGGGGATACGCAGTATTTT	CAWSVKQLGDTQYF
-	TRBJ2-5	TRBV30	-	TGTGCCTGGAGTGGTTTGGGCCAAGAGACCCAGTACTTC	CAWSGLGQETQYF
few	TRBJ2-7	TRBV27	TRBD2	TGTGCCAGGGGGCTAGCGGGAGATACGGAGCAGTACTTC	CARGLAGDTEQYF
-	TRBJ2-3	TRBV7-9	TRBD2	TGTGCCAGCAGTCTGAGCGGGGGGACGAGCACAGATACGCAGTATTTT	CASSLSGGTSTDTQYF
few	TRBJ2-7	TRBV2	-	TGTGCCAGCATTAGAGACTACGAGCAGTACTTC	CASIRDYEQYF
once	TRBJ1-2	TRBV5-4	-	TGTGCCAGCAGCTTCCCTGAAGTAGCTAACTATGGCTACACCTTC	CASSFPEVANYGYTF
-	TRBJ2-7	TRBV7-8	-	TGTGCCAGCAGCCTTAAACCGGACAGTTTGGACGAGCAGTACTTC	CASSLKPDSLDEQYF
-	TRBJ1-3	TRBV10-3	-	TGTGCCACTTTTACAGGGTACTCTGGAAACACCATATATTTT	CATFTGYSGNTIYF
-	TRBJ1-2	TRBV7-9	TRBD1	TGTGCCAGCAGCTTCGGACAGGGAGGGGTCTATGGCTACACCTTC	CASSFGQGGVYGYTF
-	TRBJ1-5	TRBV2	-	TGTGCCAGCAGTGAGGCAGGTAGCAATCAGCCCCAGCATTTT	CASSEAGSNQPQHF
-	TRBJ2-3	TRBV30	TRBD2	TGTGCCTGGAGTCTAGCGGGAGGGGGCACAGATACGCAGTATTTT	CAWSLAGGGTDTQYF